The 20 T cell receptor beta chains given below trace back to one sample, sequenced in a study of blood T cells in healthy people across ages (dated by TCRdb to the mid-2010s). The library was generated by 5' RACE. The second PCR ran for about 6 to 11 cycles and used a J-beta primer mix along with a sample-barcoded 5' primer. Using fastp at Q25 and MiXCR, TCRdb reprocessed the public reads and kept productive beta chains. A single entry per CDR3 protein holds the most common genes and DNA from its merged rows. The sample profile shows over 1,500,000 distinct CDR3 sequences; roughly two fifths of them were found once. The ten most abundant clones make up 23% of the sample. Specimen: blood. The receptors here all came from a human donor in good health.

This clonotype was observed a handful of times. The chain carries TRBV20-1 and TRBJ2-7, with 8 bases lining up with TRBD2. The germline gives CDR1 DFQATT, CDR2 SNEGSKA (reference sequence). CDR3 length: 13 residues. Unmatched junction bases numbered 3, after V lost 5 bases and J lost 0 bases. CDR3 DNA sequence: TGCAGTGCTCGGGGGGGCTTCTCCTACGAGCAGTACTTC. Amino acids: CSARGGFSYEQYF.

This clonotype has just a few counts. The chain joins TRBV12-3 or TRBV12-4 to TRBJ2-1, with no clear D. This CDR3 is built from 12 residues. Deletions cut 5 bases from V and 3 bases from J, with 5 bases between. CDR3 protein: CASSPHYNEQFF. The CDR3 region has the DNA TGTGCCAGCAGTCCCCACTACAATGAGCAGTTCTTC.

In regard to this clonotype: The junction shows a germline mismatch at one end, possibly a read error. This sequence joins TRBV5-6 and TRBJ1-2; D is unclear. Germline CDR1 SGHDT, CDR2 YYEEEE. The CDR3 contains 14 residues. The chain's CDR3 is CASSFGNANYGHTF. In DNA, the CDR3 is TGTGCCAGCAGCTTCGGTAATGCGAACTATGGCCACACCTTC.

The chain is built from TRBV10-3 and TRBJ1-5; a weak D match, TRBD1 (6 bases). The CDR3 consists of 13 residues. Trimming took 10 bases from V and 4 from J, leaving 14 bases between them. CDR1 and CDR2 from the germline V gene are ENHRY and SYGVKD. The CDR3 reads CATSLQGNQPQHF. The CDR3, as DNA: TGTGCCACCTCGTTACAGGGTAATCAGCCCCAGCATTTT.

The chain has TRBV6-6 and TRBJ1-2; TRBD1 might be the D (6 bases). V was shortened by 0 bases and J by 4 bases, with 15 bases between the two germline ends. In germline, CDR1 is MNHNY, CDR2 SVGAGI (reference sequence). This CDR3 has 16 amino acids. The CDR3 sequence is CASSYSTAGDRYGYTF. The CDR3 nucleotides read TGTGCCAGCAGTTACTCGACGGCAGGGGACCGCTATGGCTACACCTTC.

This clonotype was detected many times. The chain joins TRBV4-3 to TRBJ2-7; D not resolved. Per the germline V gene, CDR1 is LGHNA and CDR2 is YSLEER. Deletions cut 0 bases from V and 3 bases from J, with 6 bases between. This CDR3 has 13 residues. The CDR3 DNA sequence: TGCGCCAGCAGCCAAGATAGATACTACGAGCAGTACTTC. Its protein product is CASSQDRYYEQYF.

Only a few counts were recorded for this clonotype. The chain uses TRBV4-3 and TRBJ2-3, with 9 bases fitting TRBD1. V shed 4 bases and J 5 bases; nucleotides not matched to a gene: 10. CDR1 and CDR2 from the germline V gene are LGHNA and YSLEER. The CDR3 contains 16 residues. The CDR3 sequence is CASSRVGTGSLDTQYF. The CDR3 DNA is TGCGCCAGCAGCCGAGTCGGGACAGGGAGCTTAGATACGCAGTATTTT.

V gene TRBV5-1 combines with J gene TRBJ2-5; 12 bases map to TRBD2. V shed 4 bases and J 1 base; nucleotides not matched to a gene: 8. CDR1 and CDR2 from the germline V gene are SGHRS and YFSETQ. The CDR3 consists of 17 residues. The chain's CDR3 is CASSPRTSGAFQETQYF. The CDR3 nucleotides are TGCGCCAGCAGCCCCCGGACTAGCGGGGCGTTCCAAGAGACCCAGTACTTC. Using reference TRBV5-1 and TRBJ2-5 for the parts outside the CDR3, the full variable domain is KAGVTQTPRYLIKTRGQQVTLSCSPISGHRSVSWYQQTPGQGLQFLFEYFSETQRNKGNFPGRFSGRQFSNSRSEMNVSTLELGDSALYLCASSPRTSGAFQETQYFGPGTRLLVL.

The V and J genes are TRBV27 and TRBJ2-7; 12 positions agree with TRBD2. Losses at the gene ends were 5 bases for V and 3 bases for J; bases not matched to a gene: 11. The CDR3 is 17 residues long. The V gene's germline CDR1 is MNHEY and CDR2 SMNVEV (reference sequence). The CDR3 DNA reads TGTGCCAGCAGTGGGATGACTAGCGGGGGTCCTCACTACGAGCAGTACTTC. It codes for CASSGMTSGGPHYEQYF.

In the case of this clonotype: Sequence at one end of the junction differs from germline and may be a read error. The V call is TRBV4-1, the J call TRBJ2-1; maybe TRBD2 (6 bases). This CDR3 contains 17 residues. Germline values: CDR1 MGHRA, CDR2 YSYEKL. The CDR3 sequence is CASSPRYRGRNYSEQFF. In DNA form, the CDR3 reads TGCGCCAGCAGCCCCCGATATCGGGGGAGAAACTACAGTGAGCAGTTCTTC.

The rearrangement joins TRBV2 to TRBJ1-1, with D possibly TRBD1 on 5 matching bases. The CDR3 loop spans 14 amino acids. Trimming pared 4 bases from V and 3 bases from J, leaving 12 bases between. Germline-derived CDR1 and CDR2 are SNHLY and FYNNEI. The CDR3 DNA reads TGTGCCAGCAGTGTAGACAGTGGGGACACTGAAGCTTTCTTT. Its translation is CASSVDSGDTEAFF.

The chain combines TRBV7-2 with TRBJ2-2, with a weak D call TRBD2 (7 bases). The germline CDR1 and CDR2 sequences are SGHTA and FQGNSA. V was cut by 5 bases and J by 2 bases, with 18 bases left in between. CDR3 length: 17 residues. CDR3 sequence: CASSRSGAGANTGELFF. The CDR3 DNA reads as TGTGCCAGCAGCCGAAGCGGTGCGGGGGCAAACACCGGGGAGCTGTTTTTT. The variable domain in full, with the rest retrieved from reference TRBV7-2 and TRBJ2-2, is GAGVSQSPSNKVTEKGKDVELRCDPISGHTALYWYRQSLGQGLEFLIYFQGNSAPDKSGLPSDRFSAERTGGSVSTLTIQRTQQEDSAVYLCASSRSGAGANTGELFFGEGSRLTVL.

For this clonotype: This likely comes from a read error, as the CDR3 has no conserved phenylalanine or tryptophan at its end. The CDR3 reads CSARDIKRDGTEAFL. The CDR3 bases are TGCAGTGCTAGAGATATTAAGCGGGACGGCACTGAAGCTTTCTTG. This chain joins TRBV20-1 and TRBJ1-1; the D gene is possibly TRBD1 (5 bases). V shed 0 bases and J shed 4 bases, with 15 bases lying between them. This CDR3 is built from 15 residues. Germline V gives CDR1 DFQATT, CDR2 SNEGSKA (reference sequence).

This clonotype was observed a handful of times. In DNA form, the CDR3 reads TGCAGTGCTAGTAGTGGAGGGACAGGACCTTTCTCCTACGAGCAGTACTTC. Protein product: CSASSGGTGPFSYEQYF. V is TRBV20-1 and J is TRBJ2-7; 8 bases match TRBD1. Germline trimming cut 3 bases from V and 0 bases from J; bases unmatched to any gene: 13. The germline V gene has CDR1 DFQATT and CDR2 SNEGSKA (reference sequence). The CDR3 covers 17 residues.

In the case of this clonotype: A read error may account for a junction end that differs from germline. V usage is TRBV29-1 and J usage is TRBJ2-3, with 10 bases that match TRBD2. In germline, CDR1 is SQVTM, CDR2 ANQGSEA. The CDR3 covers 13 residues. CDR3 protein: CSAEERGGGTQYF. The CDR3 nucleotides are TGCAGCGCTGAAGAGCGGGGGGGTGGTACGCAGTATTTT.

The gene calls are TRBV27 and TRBJ2-7; D ambiguous. The CDR3 covers 13 residues. Germline V CDR1 and CDR2: MNHEY, SMNVEV (reference sequence). The V end was cut by 6 bases, the J end by 3 bases, with 12 bases between. In nucleotides, the CDR3 is TGTGCCAGCAGAAAACTGGGCAACTACGAGCAGTACTTC. It is translated as CASRKLGNYEQYF.

Comments on this clonotype: A much larger clone lies a single base off, so this may be a read error. The chain couples TRBV7-2 to TRBJ2-1; TRBD2 matches 7 bases. The last part of the DNA fits TRBJ2-7 better; the J call may be wrong. This CDR3 spans 15 amino acids. Germline-derived CDR1 and CDR2 are SGHTA and FQGNSA. CDR3 nucleotides: TGTGCCAGCAGCTTATTACCCGGGGGGTACAATGAGCAGTACTTC. Its translation: CASSLLPGGYNEQYF.

The chain's CDR3 is CASSFFAGANRGTEAFF. CDR3 nucleotides: TGTGCCAGCAGCTTTTTTGCAGGGGCCAACCGGGGCACTGAAGCTTTCTTT. This chain uses TRBV7-9 with TRBJ1-1, with D perhaps matching TRBD1 (6 bases). Trimming removed 3 bases at V and 4 bases at J, with 21 bases between. Germline V gene sequence: CDR1 SEHNR, CDR2 FQNEAQ (reference sequence). This CDR3 comprises 17 residues.

This clonotype was observed once. One end of the junction does not line up with germline, which may come from a read error. This chain links TRBV6-2 or TRBV6-3 with TRBJ2-7, with no clear D. The DNA end favors TRBJ2-5, so the J call may be wrong. The CDR3 extends over 13 amino acids. Per the germline V gene, CDR1 is MNHEY and CDR2 is SVGEGT. CDR3 protein: CTSSYWESETQYF. DNA of the CDR3: TGTACCAGCAGTTACTGGGAATCGGAGACCCAGTACTTC.

J is TRBJ2-5 and V is TRBV7-3; 8 nucleotides agree with TRBD2. Germline values: CDR1 SGHTA, CDR2 FQGTGA. With V trimmed by 4 bases and J by 5 bases, 9 bases remained unmatched. There are 15 residues in the CDR3. CDR3 sequence (DNA): TGTGCCAGCAGCTCCGGAGCGGGGGCAGGGGAGACCCAGTACTTC. Its protein product is CASSSGAGAGETQYF.